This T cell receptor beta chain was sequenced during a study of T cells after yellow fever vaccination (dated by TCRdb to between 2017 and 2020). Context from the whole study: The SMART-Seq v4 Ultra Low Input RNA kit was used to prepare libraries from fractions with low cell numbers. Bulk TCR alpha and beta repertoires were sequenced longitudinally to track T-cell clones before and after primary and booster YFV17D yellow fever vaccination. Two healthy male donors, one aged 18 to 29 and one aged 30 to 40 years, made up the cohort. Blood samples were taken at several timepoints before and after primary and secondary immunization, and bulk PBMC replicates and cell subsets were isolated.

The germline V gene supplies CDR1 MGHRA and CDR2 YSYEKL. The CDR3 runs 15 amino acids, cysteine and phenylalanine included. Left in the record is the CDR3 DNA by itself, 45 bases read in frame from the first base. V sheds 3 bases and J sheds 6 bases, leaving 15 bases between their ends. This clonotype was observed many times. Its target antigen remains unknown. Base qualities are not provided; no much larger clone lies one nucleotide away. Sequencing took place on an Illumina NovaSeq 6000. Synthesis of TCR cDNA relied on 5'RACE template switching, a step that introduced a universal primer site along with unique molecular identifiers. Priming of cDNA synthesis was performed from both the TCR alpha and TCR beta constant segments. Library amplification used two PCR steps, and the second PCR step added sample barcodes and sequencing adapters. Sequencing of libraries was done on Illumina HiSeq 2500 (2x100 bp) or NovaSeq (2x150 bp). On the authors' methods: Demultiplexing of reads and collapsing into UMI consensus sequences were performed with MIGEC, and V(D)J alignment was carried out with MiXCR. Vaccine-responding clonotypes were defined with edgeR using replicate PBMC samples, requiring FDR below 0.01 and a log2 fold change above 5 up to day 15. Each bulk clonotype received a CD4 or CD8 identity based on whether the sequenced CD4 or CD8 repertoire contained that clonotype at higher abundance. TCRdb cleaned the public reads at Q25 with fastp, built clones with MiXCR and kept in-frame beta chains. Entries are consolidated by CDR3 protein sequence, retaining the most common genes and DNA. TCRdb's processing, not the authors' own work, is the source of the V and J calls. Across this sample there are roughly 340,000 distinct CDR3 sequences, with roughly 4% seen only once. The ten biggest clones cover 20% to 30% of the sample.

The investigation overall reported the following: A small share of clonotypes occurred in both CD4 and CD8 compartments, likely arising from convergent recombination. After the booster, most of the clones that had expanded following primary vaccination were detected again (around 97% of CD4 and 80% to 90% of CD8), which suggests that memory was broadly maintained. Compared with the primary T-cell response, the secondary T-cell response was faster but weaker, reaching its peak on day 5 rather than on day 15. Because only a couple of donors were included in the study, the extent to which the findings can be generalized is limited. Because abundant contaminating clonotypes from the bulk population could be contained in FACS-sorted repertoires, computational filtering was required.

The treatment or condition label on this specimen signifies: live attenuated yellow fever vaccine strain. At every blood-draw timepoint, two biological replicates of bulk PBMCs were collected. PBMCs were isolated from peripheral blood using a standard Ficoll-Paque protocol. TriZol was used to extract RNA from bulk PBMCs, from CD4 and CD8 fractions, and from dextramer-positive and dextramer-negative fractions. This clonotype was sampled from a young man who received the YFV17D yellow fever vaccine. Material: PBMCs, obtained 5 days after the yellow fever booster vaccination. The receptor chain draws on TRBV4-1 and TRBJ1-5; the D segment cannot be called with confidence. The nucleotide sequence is TGCGCCAGCAGCCAGACTTTGGGCTTCGGTCAGCCCCAGCATTTT. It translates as CASSQTLGFGQPQHF.